This TCR beta chain was captured by sequencing in a study of shared clonotypes between healthy human individuals. Findings of the study overall: Memory subsets had estimated richness that was generally smaller than that of naive subsets.

V lost 2 bases to trimming and J lost 4 bases, with 12 bases between them. The CDR3 sequence is 16 residues long. Germline V gene lookup returns CDR1 MGHDK and CDR2 SYGVNS. Sequenced by immunoSEQ multiplex PCR; TCRdb stores in-frame clones only, minus some. The sample has 2 million to 2.5 million clones; 90% to 95% are singletons. On this clone itself: Its cognate antigen is unknown.

The chain has TRBV25-1 and TRBJ2-6, with D perhaps TRBD1 (5 bases). The origin of this receptor is a man aged 18 to 29 in good health. Material for sequencing was naive CD4+ T cells sorted from blood. The subset is: CD45RA+ positively selected. The CDR3 region has the DNA TGTGCCAGCAGTGAACAGGGCCTCGTGGGGGCCAACGTCCTGACTTTC. Translated, it gives CASSEQGLVGANVLTF.